This T cell receptor beta chain is from a study of blood T cell repertoires in COVID-19. The protocol was immunoSEQ multiplex PCR, while the TCRdb copy is restricted to in-frame clones and leaves out a portion. The profile shows some 180,000 clones, approximately 90% of them singletons. V was pared by 1 base and J by 1 base, with 16 bases between. The germline gives CDR1 SGHNT, CDR2 YYREEE (reference sequence). The length of the CDR3 is 17 residues. Sequenced material: peripheral blood. The source is a man in his late teens or twenties with COVID-19, enrolled during active disease. This chain uses TRBV5-4 with TRBJ2-3, with a possible D match to TRBD2 (7 bases). The CDR3 sequence is CASSLIPSRGRTDTQYF. The CDR3 DNA sequence: TGTGCCAGCAGCTTGATTCCCTCGCGGGGGCGCACAGATACGCAGTATTTT.